This entry is about one T cell receptor (beta chain). Its target is not known. The CDR3 totals 17 residues. The sample comes from a study of shared clonotypes between healthy human individuals. The study, taken as a whole, reports: Non-shared clonotypes showed lower generation probabilities than clonotypes common to all four donors.

For sorted subsets, approximately 0.2 ug DNA per replicate equaled 30,000 or so T cell genomes. Generated by immunoSEQ multiplex PCR, the TCRdb table keeps only in-frame clones and is missing some. Among fewer than 3 million clones listed, 85% to 95% were seen once. This chain connects TRBV7-5 to TRBJ1-5. TRBV7-5 is recorded as a pseudogene. The sequencing input was naive CD4+ T cells from PBMCs. The subset denotes: CD45RA+ positively selected. This clonotype was sampled from a man aged 18 to 30 in good health. Some clones in this sample may be carry-over from other donors' samples. The CDR3 DNA reads as TGTGTCAGAAGCACACGGTCCGGGGAATATAGCAATCAGCCCCAGCATTTT. It is translated as CVRSTRSGEYSNQPQHF.